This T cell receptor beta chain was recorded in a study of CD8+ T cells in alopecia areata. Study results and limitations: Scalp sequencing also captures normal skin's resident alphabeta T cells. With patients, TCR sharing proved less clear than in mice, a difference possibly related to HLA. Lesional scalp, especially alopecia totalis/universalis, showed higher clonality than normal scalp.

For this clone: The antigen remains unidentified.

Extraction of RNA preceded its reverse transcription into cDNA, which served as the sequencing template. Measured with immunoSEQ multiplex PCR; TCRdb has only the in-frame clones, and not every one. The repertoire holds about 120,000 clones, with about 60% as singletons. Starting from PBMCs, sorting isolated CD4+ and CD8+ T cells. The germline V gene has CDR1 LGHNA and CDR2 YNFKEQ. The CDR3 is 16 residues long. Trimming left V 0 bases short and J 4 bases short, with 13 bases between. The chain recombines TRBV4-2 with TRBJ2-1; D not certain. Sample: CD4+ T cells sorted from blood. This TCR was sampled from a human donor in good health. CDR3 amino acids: CASSQDGESPYNEQFF. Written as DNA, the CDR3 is TGTGCCAGCAGCCAAGATGGAGAGAGCCCTTACAATGAGCAGTTCTTC.